This T cell receptor (beta chain) emerged from a study of shared clonotypes between healthy human individuals. Points from the study as a whole: Only a few donors were included, so the genetic and exposure-history diversity represented was limited.

Comment on this clone: Its matching antigen is unknown. Given a far larger clone just one base away, this is likely a sequencing read error.

Researchers divided each subset's genomic DNA evenly across several immunoSEQ plates. The authors ran unsorted PBMC replicate PCRs on approximately 300 ng DNA, about 30,000 T cell genomes. Generated by immunoSEQ multiplex PCR, the TCRdb table keeps only in-frame clones and is missing some. The sample holds approximately 470,000 clones; around 85% are singletons and the top ten take about 12%. The source of this sequence is a woman aged 40 to 50 in good health. Some clones in this sample may be carry-over from other donors' samples. Sequencing was carried out using PBMCs.

The CDR3 region is CASRSTSAFGEQYF. The CDR3 coding sequence is TGTGCCAGCAGAAGTACTAGCGCCTTCGGGGAGCAGTACTTC. The rearrangement joins TRBV28 to TRBJ2-7, with 7 bases identical to TRBD2. This CDR3 has 14 residues. CDR1 and CDR2 from the germline V gene are MDHEN and SYDVKM. Losses at the gene ends were 6 bases for V and 7 bases for J; bases not matched to a gene: 12.